Given below is one T cell receptor beta chain in context. Its antigen is not identified. These data come from a study of cytomegalovirus exposure and HLA in healthy donors. Study-level points and caveats: For most TCR sequences rarity was the rule, although some public TCRs occurred in many donors.

The germline V and J ends were trimmed by 7 bases and 0 bases, with 15 bases remaining between them. This CDR3 spans 16 amino acids. Germline V CDR1 and CDR2: LNHDA, SQIVND (reference sequence). A multiplex PCR was run with 60 Vbeta primers and 13 Jbeta primers. Method: immunoSEQ multiplex PCR; TCRdb's copy keeps in-frame clones and lacks some. The sample has roughly 120,000 clones, roughly 65% seen once. This clonotype originated in a man aged 35-49 years in good health and CMV-seropositive. This sequence joins TRBV19 and TRBJ2-2, with no clear D. Sequencing was done on a sample of PBMCs. The CDR3 here is CASNSPNHANTGELFF. The CDR3 DNA sequence: TGTGCCAGTAACTCCCCGAACCACGCGAACACCGGGGAGCTGTTTTTT.